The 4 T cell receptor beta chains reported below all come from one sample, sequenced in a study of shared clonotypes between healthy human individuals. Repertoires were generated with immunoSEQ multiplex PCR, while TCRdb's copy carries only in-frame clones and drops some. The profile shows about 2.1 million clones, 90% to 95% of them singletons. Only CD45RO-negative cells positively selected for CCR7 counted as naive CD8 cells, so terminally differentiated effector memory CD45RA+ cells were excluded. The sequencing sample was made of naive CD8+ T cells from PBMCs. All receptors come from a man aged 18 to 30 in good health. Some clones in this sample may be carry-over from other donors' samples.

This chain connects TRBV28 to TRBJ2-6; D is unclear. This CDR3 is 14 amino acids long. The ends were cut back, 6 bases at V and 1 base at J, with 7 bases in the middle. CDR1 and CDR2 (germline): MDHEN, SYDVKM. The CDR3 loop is CASRGISGANVLTF. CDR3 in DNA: TGTGCCAGCAGGGGGATATCTGGGGCCAACGTCCTGACTTTC.

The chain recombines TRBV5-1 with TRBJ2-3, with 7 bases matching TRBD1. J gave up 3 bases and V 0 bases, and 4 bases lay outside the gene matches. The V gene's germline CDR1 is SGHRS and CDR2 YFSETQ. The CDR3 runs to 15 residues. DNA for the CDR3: TGCGCCAGCAGCTTGGGGGGGACAGCTACAGATACGCAGTATTTT. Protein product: CASSLGGTATDTQYF. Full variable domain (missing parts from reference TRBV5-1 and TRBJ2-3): KAGVTQTPRYLIKTRGQQVTLSCSPISGHRSVSWYQQTPGQGLQFLFEYFSETQRNKGNFPGRFSGRQFSNSRSEMNVSTLELGDSALYLCASSLGGTATDTQYFGPGTRLTVL.

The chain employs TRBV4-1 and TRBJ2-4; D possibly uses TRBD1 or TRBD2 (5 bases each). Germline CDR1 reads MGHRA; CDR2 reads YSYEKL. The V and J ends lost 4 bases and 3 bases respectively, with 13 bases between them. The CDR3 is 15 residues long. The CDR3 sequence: CASSPGLGVKNIQYF. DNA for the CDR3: TGCGCCAGCAGCCCAGGTTTGGGGGTCAAAAACATTCAGTACTTC.

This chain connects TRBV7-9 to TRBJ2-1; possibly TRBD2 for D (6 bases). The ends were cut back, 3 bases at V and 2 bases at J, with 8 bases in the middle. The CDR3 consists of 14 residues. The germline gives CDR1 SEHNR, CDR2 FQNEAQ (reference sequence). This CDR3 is CASSFSGTYNEQFF. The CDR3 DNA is TGTGCCAGCAGCTTTAGCGGTACCTACAATGAGCAGTTCTTC.